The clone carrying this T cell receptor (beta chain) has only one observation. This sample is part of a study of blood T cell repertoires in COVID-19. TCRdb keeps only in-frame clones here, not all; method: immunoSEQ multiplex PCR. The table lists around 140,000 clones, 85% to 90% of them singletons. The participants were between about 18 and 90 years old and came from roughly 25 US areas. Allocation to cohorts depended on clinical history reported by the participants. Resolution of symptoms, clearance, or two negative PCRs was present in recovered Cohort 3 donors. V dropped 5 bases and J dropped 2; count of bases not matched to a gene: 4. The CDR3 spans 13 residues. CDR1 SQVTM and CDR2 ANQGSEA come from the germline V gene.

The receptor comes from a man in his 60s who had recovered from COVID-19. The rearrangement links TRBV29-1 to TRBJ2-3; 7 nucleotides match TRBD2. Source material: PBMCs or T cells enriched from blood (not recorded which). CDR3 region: CSVWGGNTDTQYF. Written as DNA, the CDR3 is TGCAGCGTTTGGGGAGGGAACACAGATACGCAGTATTTT.